Shown below are 17 T cell receptor beta chains from a single sample sequenced in a study of shared clonotypes between healthy human individuals. Generated by immunoSEQ multiplex PCR, the TCRdb table keeps only in-frame clones and is missing some. The sample yields about 730,000 clones, 72% seen once. The specimen sequenced was memory CD4+ T cells sorted from blood. The subset was: CD45RA-negative fraction. The origin of the receptors is a young woman in good health.

The genes are TRBV4-1 and TRBJ1-4; tentatively, D is TRBD1 (5 bases). V was shortened by 0 bases and J by 5 bases, with 10 bases between the two germline ends. Germline V gene sequence: CDR1 MGHRA, CDR2 YSYEKL. CDR3 size: 15 residues. CDR3 sequence: CASSQDGAGNEKLFF. The CDR3 DNA reads as TGCGCCAGCAGCCAAGATGGGGCGGGAAATGAAAAACTGTTTTTT.

This clone came up a few times. The rearrangement joins TRBV5-1 to TRBJ2-5; 9 bases fit TRBD1. The CDR3 has 16 amino acids. CDR1 is SGHRS and CDR2 is YFSETQ in the germline V gene. J lost 5 bases, V lost 4 bases, and 12 bases had no gene match. This chain's CDR3 is CASSLASGTGWETQYF. The CDR3 nucleotides are TGCGCCAGCAGCCTGGCCTCCGGGACAGGGTGGGAGACCCAGTACTTC.

The chain couples TRBV6-6 to TRBJ2-3; no definite D call. The CDR3 sequence is 13 residues long. Germline V CDR1 and CDR2: MNHNY, SVGAGI (reference sequence). The V end lost 2 bases, the J end lost 3 bases, and 6 bases lay between the germline ends. CDR3 residues: CASSYLRTDTQYF. The CDR3 DNA follows: TGTGCCAGCAGTTACCTTAGAACAGATACGCAGTATTTT.

This clone was counted once. The chain has TRBV5-1 and TRBJ2-2, with 7 bases that match TRBD2. Germline V CDR1 and CDR2: SGHRS, YFSETQ. CDR3 size: 16 residues. V was clipped by 0 bases and J by 1 base; unmatched bases: 3. This chain's CDR3 is CASSLDTGGNTGELFF. CDR3 nucleotides: TGCGCCAGCAGCTTGGATACGGGAGGGAACACCGGGGAGCTGTTTTTT.

The rearrangement uses TRBV5-1 and TRBJ2-2; a possible D gene is TRBD1 (6 bases). In germline, CDR1 is SGHRS, CDR2 YFSETQ. V lost 6 bases and J lost 5, with 17 bases in between. CDR3 length: 15 amino acids. CDR3 loop: CASTQTGTRTGELFF. The CDR3 region has the DNA TGCGCCAGCACCCAAACAGGGACCCGAACCGGGGAGCTGTTTTTT.

J is TRBJ2-2 and V is TRBV7-9; the D gene is possibly TRBD2 (5 bases). CDR1 and CDR2 (germline): SEHNR, FQNEAQ (reference sequence). Trimming left V 2 bases short and J 6 bases short, with 16 bases between. The length of the CDR3 is 16 residues. As DNA, the CDR3 is TGTGCCAGCAGCTTATACGGGATTTTTGGTTCCGGGGAGCTGTTTTTT. This translates into CASSLYGIFGSGELFF.

The V call is TRBV18, the J call TRBJ2-7; D remains ambiguous. Trimming stripped 2 bases from V and 3 bases from J, with 17 bases between. CDR1 and CDR2 from the germline V gene are KGHSH and LQKENI. The length of the CDR3 is 16 residues. CDR3 residues: CASSPSPGRKDYEQYF. The CDR3 DNA follows: TGTGCCAGCTCACCATCCCCGGGTAGGAAGGACTACGAGCAGTACTTC.

Ten or more counts support this clone. At the DNA level, this CDR3 is encoded by other sequences in the same sample as well. Here the CDR3 reads CASSLDRVGYNEQFF. CDR3 DNA sequence: TGCGCCAGCAGCCTTGACAGGGTGGGATACAATGAGCAGTTCTTC. V usage is TRBV5-1 and J usage is TRBJ2-1, with 7 bases matching TRBD1. Trimming removed 4 bases from V and 4 bases from J; junction bases left unmatched: 8. CDR3 size: 15 residues. Germline V CDR1 and CDR2: SGHRS, YFSETQ.

This sequence joins TRBV5-8 and TRBJ1-3, with D perhaps TRBD1 (6 bases). The CDR3 loop spans 14 amino acids. Trimming left V 4 bases short and J 3 bases short, with 11 bases between. CDR1 is SGHTS, CDR2 YDEGEE, per germline. The DNA for the CDR3 is TGTGCCAGCAGCACCGACAGGAGTGGAAACACCATATATTTT. Translated: CASSTDRSGNTIYF. The whole variable domain, remainder taken from reference TRBV5-8 and TRBJ1-3, is EAGVTQSPTHLIKTRGQQATLRCSPISGHTSVYWYQQALGLGLQFLLWYDEGEERNRGNFPPRFSGRQFPNYSSELNVNALELEDSALYLCASSTDRSGNTIYFGEGSWLTVV.

This chain joins TRBV14 and TRBJ1-1; D is unclear. This CDR3 has 16 residues. CDR1 SGHDN and CDR2 FVKESK come from the germline V gene. The V and J ends lost 7 bases and 0 bases respectively, with 18 bases between them. CDR3 coding DNA: TGTGCCAGCACCCCGGTAGGTCCCGGGGTGAACACTGAAGCTTTCTTT. This gives the protein CASTPVGPGVNTEAFF.

This clone was recorded only once. The rearrangement links TRBV9 to TRBJ1-1, with a possible D match to TRBD1 (5 bases). Germline CDR1 SGDLS, CDR2 YYNGEE. Deletions cut 4 bases from V and 4 bases from J, with 20 bases between. This CDR3 has 16 residues. CDR3 loop: CASSHGEGIQGTEAFF. The CDR3, as DNA: TGTGCCAGCAGCCATGGGGAGGGGATTCAGGGCACTGAAGCTTTCTTT.

The chain couples TRBV5-6 to TRBJ2-4; 8 bases fit TRBD1. Trimming removed 0 bases from V and 5 bases from J; junction bases left unmatched: 7. Per the germline V gene, CDR1 is SGHDT and CDR2 is YYEEEE. This CDR3 has 16 residues. This CDR3 reads CASSLAVTGAENIQYF. The CDR3 nucleotides are TGTGCCAGCAGCTTGGCCGTGACAGGGGCGGAAAACATTCAGTACTTC.

V and J are TRBV6-6 and TRBJ2-7; 13 bases align to TRBD2. CDR3 size: 15 residues. V lost 5 bases and J lost 5; bases outside the gene matches: 6. Germline values: CDR1 MNHNY, CDR2 SVGAGI (reference sequence). The CDR3 region is CASSTGTSGTNEQYF. The CDR3 DNA follows: TGTGCCAGCAGTACGGGGACTAGCGGGACCAACGAGCAGTACTTC.

This clone was detected only a few times. The rearrangement links TRBV7-9 to TRBJ2-1; D is possibly TRBD1 (6 bases). The CDR3 is 15 residues long. V was pared by 0 bases and J by 7 bases, with 13 bases between. Germline CDR1 is SEHNR and CDR2 is FQNEAQ (reference sequence). CDR3 region: CASSLALGAGNEQFF. The CDR3 DNA reads as TGTGCCAGCAGCTTAGCGTTGGGGGCCGGGAATGAGCAGTTCTTC. Based on the CDR3 plus reference TRBV7-9 and TRBJ2-1, the full variable domain is DTGVSQNPRHKITKRGQNVTFRCDPISEHNRLYWYRQTLGQGPEFLTYFQNEAQLEKSRLLSDRFSAERPKGSFSTLEIQRTEQGDSAMYLCASSLALGAGNEQFFGPGTRLTVL.

The V and J genes are TRBV23-1 and TRBJ2-1; D might be TRBD1 or TRBD2, each matching 6 bases. TRBV23-1 carries the ORF label, with uncertain function. V dropped 10 bases and J dropped 5 bases, with 15 bases sitting between them. The CDR3 spans 13 residues. CDR3 protein: CAIDRRAHNEQFF. In nucleotides, the CDR3 is TGCGCCATCGACAGGAGGGCCCACAATGAGCAGTTCTTC.

V and J are TRBV6-5 and TRBJ1-5; no definite D call. The CDR3 runs 13 residues. The V gene's germline CDR1 is MNHEY and CDR2 SVGAGI. V gave up 6 bases and J gave up 12 bases, with 18 bases separating them. The CDR3 is CASSPREAMGQHF. CDR3 DNA: TGTGCCAGCAGCCCACGGGAGGCGATGGGCCAGCATTTT.

The chain is built from TRBV5-1 and TRBJ2-1, with a possible D match to TRBD1 (6 bases). V lost 3 bases to trimming and J lost 7 bases, with 14 bases between them. The V gene's germline CDR1 is SGHRS and CDR2 YFSETQ. CDR3 length: 14 amino acids. Here the CDR3 reads CASSSYRVRNEQFF. The CDR3 DNA follows: TGCGCCAGCAGCTCTTACAGGGTGAGGAATGAGCAGTTCTTC.